The TCR beta chain under discussion was sequenced for a study of tumor-infiltrating lymphocytes in primary liver carcinoma (TCRdb year 2017). With regard to the full study: Surgical resection was performed in China between 2015 and 2016 on 5 or 6 patients with histopathologically diagnosed primary liver carcinoma. Tumors of the five patients were stage T1-T3 N0M0 with maximum diameters of roughly 4.2 to 11 cm. A total of roughly 35 specimens from 5 patients underwent TCRbeta repertoire sequencing, comprising 25 tumor regions, 5 adjacent noncancerous liver tissues and 5 peripheral blood samples. Repertoires from technical replicates were highly reproducible, with mean shared-clone rates approximately 0.88 and correlation coefficients above 0.95. Of the five patients (three men and two women, aged 30 to 69 years), four had hepatocellular carcinoma and one had combined HCC and intrahepatic cholangiocarcinoma. The study combined TCRbeta repertoire sequencing, expression microarrays and whole-exome sequencing across five regions of each liver tumor, with adjacent normal tissue and blood. Each sample produced about 3.5 to 7.13 million productive TCRbeta reads, and read depth showed no significant difference between tissue types.

Broader findings and caveats from the paper: Comparison of CD4+ and CD8+ T cell repertoires was precluded by the use of bulk unsorted samples. Consistent with antigen-driven expansion, pairs of tumor regions showed higher repertoire overlap (mean approximately 35%) than either tumor-adjacent pairs (approximately 17%) or tumor-blood pairs (roughly 14%). Because sequencing covered only the TCR beta chain and unpaired alpha chains were not captured, true repertoire diversity is likely underestimated. With just a few patients in the study, the authors point out that the findings should be validated in a larger study. A significantly larger repertoire fraction was made up by the top 250 clones in tumors than in blood (p = 0.039).

A constant-region primer and ProtoScript II reverse transcriptase were used to reverse-transcribe TCRbeta-specific cDNA from about 500 ng total RNA. Three nested multiplex PCR rounds, following a slightly modified ARM-PCR procedure, were used to build the TCRbeta libraries. Multiplex TRBV1-TRBV30 forward primers and a Cbeta reverse primer were used in the first two PCR rounds, each of which was run for about 10 cycles. Sample barcodes and Illumina adapters were added in a final 25-cycle PCR with Deep VentR polymerase. Before sequencing, amplicons between 200 and 500 bp were purified from gel using a QIAquick gel extraction kit. An Illumina HiSeq 2500 was used to sequence the TCRbeta amplicons, generating 250-bp paired-end reads. The authors processed their data as follows. To recover full CDR3 sequences, reads were quality-trimmed using Trimmomatic v0.33 and paired reads were then merged using FLASH v1.2.11. V, D and J germline segments were assigned to the rearranged TCRbeta sequences by MiGEC v1.2.1b. Clonotype statistics and Shannon-Wiener diversity indices were computed with VDJtools v1.0.0. To cut down on sampling bias, every analysis after diversity analysis relied on just the 250 most abundant clonotypes from each sample. TCRdb applied fastp at Q25 and MiXCR to the public reads, then kept only in-frame beta chains. All rows with the same CDR3 protein become a single entry with the most common DNA and genes. TCRdb's processing, not the study's, gives the V and J calls here. In this sample the table shows 310,000 or so distinct CDR3 sequences, about three fifths of which occur a single time. Of the sample, 15% to 20% falls within the top ten clones.

Taken from cysteine to phenylalanine, the CDR3 has 14 residues. The read is trimmed to its CDR3 DNA, 42 bases read in frame from base 1. From the germline V gene, CDR1 is SGHVS and CDR2 is FQNEAQ. RNA from unsorted whole blood was extracted with TRIzol reagent, and germline DNA was obtained with the DNeasy Blood & Tissue kit. At the time of sampling, the patients had chronic HBV infection and had not received any treatment. Before surgery, approximately 4.3 milliliters of peripheral blood were drawn into K2EDTA tubes. About this clonotype: No cognate antigen has been identified for it. At one end the junction does not follow the germline gene, possibly because of a read error.

The sequence came from a woman aged 25 to 39 with primary liver carcinoma and hepatitis B virus infection. What was sequenced was peripheral blood. Here the chain combines TRBV7-8 and TRBJ1-1; too little of a D gene remains to name it. At the DNA level, the sequence is TGTGCCAGCAGCTTAGTACCACGAAACACTGAAGCTCTCTTT. This codes for CASSLVPRNTEALF.